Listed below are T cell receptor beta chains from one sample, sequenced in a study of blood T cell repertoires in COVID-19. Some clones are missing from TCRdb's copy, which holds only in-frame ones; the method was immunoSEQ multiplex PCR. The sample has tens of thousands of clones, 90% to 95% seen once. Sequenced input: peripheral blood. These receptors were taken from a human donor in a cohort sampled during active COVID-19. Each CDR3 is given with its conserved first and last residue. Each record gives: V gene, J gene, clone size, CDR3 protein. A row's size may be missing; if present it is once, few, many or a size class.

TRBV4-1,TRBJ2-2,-,CASSQDIDTGELFF
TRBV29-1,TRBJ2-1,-,CSVGSGPVNEQFF
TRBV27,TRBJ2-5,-,CASSPIRGETQYF
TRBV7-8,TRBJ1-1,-,CASSAHMNTEAFF
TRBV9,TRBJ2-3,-,CASSVRVSHTDTQYF
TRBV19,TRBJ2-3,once,CASNDRVTDTQYF
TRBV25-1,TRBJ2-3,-,CASSQPIAGAADTQYF
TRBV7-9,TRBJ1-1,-,CASSLGTGWNTEAFF
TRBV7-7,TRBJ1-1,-,CASSLALGLVDTEAFF
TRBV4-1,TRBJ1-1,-,CASSLLQTRGQDTEAFF
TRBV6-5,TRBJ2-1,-,CASSSLAGGYNEQFF
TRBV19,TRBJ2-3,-,CASSRTAGGIDTQYF
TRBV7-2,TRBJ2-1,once,CASSRRVDNEQFF
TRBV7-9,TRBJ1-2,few,CASSLVQAGGYTF
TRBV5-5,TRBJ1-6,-,CASSPGQGNNSPLHF
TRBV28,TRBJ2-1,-,CASSLRAGAVQEQFF
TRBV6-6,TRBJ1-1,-,CASMQGPPGTEAFF
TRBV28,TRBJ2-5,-,CATPSRIQETQYF
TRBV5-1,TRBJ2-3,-,CASSSFTLVDTQYF
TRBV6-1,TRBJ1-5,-,CASSEFTAGAASNQPQHF
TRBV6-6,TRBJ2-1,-,CASSSPDRGPDEQFF
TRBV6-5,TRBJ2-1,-,CASSSPGTSYNEQFF
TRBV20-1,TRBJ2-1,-,CSAGPLEQFF
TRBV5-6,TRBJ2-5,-,CASSLVGGGTQYF
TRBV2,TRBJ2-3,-,CASTVLPPVRTDTQYF
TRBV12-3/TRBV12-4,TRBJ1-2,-,CASSLRGAIGYTF
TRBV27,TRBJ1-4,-,CASRPKDRDIGKLFF
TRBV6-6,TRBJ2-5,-,CASSYGEETQYF
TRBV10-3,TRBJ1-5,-,CAISESNQGGEPQHF
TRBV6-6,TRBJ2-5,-,CASSLLGLAGGGIQETQYF
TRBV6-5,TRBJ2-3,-,CASTTGLGGDTQYF
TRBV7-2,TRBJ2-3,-,CASSLVTGDTQYF
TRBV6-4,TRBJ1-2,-,CASSSSGSYGYTF
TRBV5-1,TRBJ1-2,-,CASSGFPGQPLYGYTF
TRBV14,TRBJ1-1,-,CASSQEVGRLEAFF
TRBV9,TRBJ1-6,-,CASSVAGGDSPLHF
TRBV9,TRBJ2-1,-,CASSVVLVGRNEQFF
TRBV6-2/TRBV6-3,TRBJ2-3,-,CASTPWGDLVGTQYF
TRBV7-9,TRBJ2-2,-,CASSLDISLFF
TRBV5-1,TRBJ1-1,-,CASLTSGERTEAFF
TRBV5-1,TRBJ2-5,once,CASSLMSLETQYF
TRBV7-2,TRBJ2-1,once,CASSQDIGTSRLAKEQFF
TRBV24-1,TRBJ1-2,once,CATSDDRRYGYTF
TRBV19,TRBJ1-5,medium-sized,CASSITSPGGNQPQHF
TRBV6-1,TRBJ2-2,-,CASSETGRELFF
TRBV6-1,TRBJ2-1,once,CASSAIGYSPGRLDNEQFF